The T cell receptor (beta chain) under discussion was sequenced for a study of neurological immune-mediated disorders. Looked up from germline, CDR1 is MNHNY and CDR2 is SVGAGI (reference sequence). The CDR3 extends over 17 amino acids. V was trimmed by 9 bases and J by 0 bases, leaving 22 bases between them. This clonotype was detected ten times or more. cDNA was made by 5'RACE with 10-nucleotide random UMIs. TCRdb processed the 5' RACE reads anew with MiXCR; each CDR3 protein has one entry. The profile shows 9,500 to 13,000 distinct CDR3 sequences, around 21% of them singletons. The sample comprised CD8+ T cells from blood. The receptor's source is a woman in her fifties or sixties with HTLV-1-associated myelopathy (HAM/TSP). This chain links TRBV6-6 with TRBJ2-3; D may be TRBD2 (5 bases). The CDR3 DNA reads TGTGCCAGTATAATGCGGGCTGGGCACTCTAGCACAGATACGCAGTATTTT. This translates into CASIMRAGHSSTDTQYF.